This passage covers 2 T cell receptor beta chains from one sample sequenced in a study of cytomegalovirus exposure and HLA in healthy donors. PCR was performed using 60 Vbeta and 13 Jbeta primers. Method: immunoSEQ multiplex PCR; TCRdb's copy keeps in-frame clones and lacks some. The sample lists roughly 180,000 clones; more than 65% were seen once. The sequenced sample consisted of PBMCs. Source of these receptors: a woman aged 25 to 39 in good health and CMV-seropositive.

The chain uses TRBV28 and TRBJ2-5; TRBD2 matches at 16 bases. The CDR3 has 14 residues. J gave up 4 bases and V 8 bases, and 1 base lay outside the gene matches. CDR1 is MDHEN and CDR2 is SYDVKM in the germline V gene. This chain's CDR3 is CASGTSGGGETQYF. DNA of the CDR3: TGTGCCAGCGGGACTAGCGGGGGGGGAGAGACCCAGTACTTC.

CDR3 in DNA: TGCGCCAGCAGCCAAACCCGACAGGGTCCCACCGGGGAGCTGTTTTTT. It is translated as CASSQTRQGPTGELFF. The chain uses TRBV4-1 and TRBJ2-2; 7 nucleotides agree with TRBD1. This CDR3 has 16 residues. Germline V lookup: CDR1 MGHRA, CDR2 YSYEKL. V shed 2 bases, J shed 4 bases, and the junction held 7 bases outside the gene matches.